Given below is one TCR beta chain in context. This sample stems from a study of technical replicates of blood from several donors. V was trimmed by 4 bases and J by 8 bases, leaving 14 bases between them. The CDR3 spans 13 residues. Germline lookup yields CDR1 SNHLY and CDR2 FYNNEI. The method was immunoSEQ multiplex PCR; TCRdb's version includes in-frame clones alone and lacks a portion of them. Of 70,000 or so clones listed, 80% to 90% are singletons. The clonotype was recovered from a human donor in good health. Some clones in this sample may be carry-over from other donors' samples. The sequencing input was PBMCs. V usage is TRBV2 and J usage is TRBJ1-2; unclear D gene. CDR3: CASSATGSLGYTF. DNA of the CDR3: TGTGCCAGCAGTGCCACGGGATCTCTCGGCTACACCTTC.